This T cell receptor beta chain originates from a study of T cells after yellow fever vaccination. Turning to the study itself: Preparing low-cell-number fractions relied on SMART-Seq v4 Ultra Low Input.

Study results and caveats: A weaker secondary response peaked on day 5, the primary on day 15. Primary-vaccination clones mostly resurfaced post-booster (more than 95% CD4, 75% to 90% CD8).

It was through 5'RACE template switching that TCR cDNA was made, with a universal primer site and UMIs added. From the 5' RACE reads, TCRdb called clonotypes with MiXCR, one entry per CDR3 protein. The data contain about 400,000 distinct CDR3 sequences, 6.2% of them singletons. V lost 5 bases, J lost 4 bases, and 9 bases stayed unmatched. CDR1 DFQATT and CDR2 SNEGSKA come from the germline V gene (reference sequence). This CDR3 comprises 15 residues. This clonotype showed up just a few times. The antigen is unknown. This chain joins TRBV20-1 and TRBJ2-1, with 9 bases fitting TRBD2. The sequence came from a man between 25 and 39 years old who received the YFV17D yellow fever vaccine. The material sequenced was PBMCs, taken 5 days after the yellow fever booster vaccination. CDR3 sequence: CSAPGSGGIYNEQFF. The CDR3 DNA reads as TGCAGTGCTCCCGGTAGCGGGGGAATATACAATGAGCAGTTCTTC.